These T cell receptor beta chains were read from a single sample in a study of vaccination effects on CD4 cells after COVID-19. Clones were read by immunoSEQ multiplex PCR, and TCRdb kept only the in-frame ones, dropping some. The table includes about 46,000 clones, approximately 74% detected once. Their specific antigens are unknown. The input for sequencing was CD4+ T cells from PBMCs cultured without peptide, taken before COVID-19 vaccination. All receptors derive from a human donor who had a prior SARS-CoV-2 infection. Each CDR3 is given with its conserved first and last residue. The D gene is left open where the match is weak. The size entry is marked missing in some rows and otherwise reads once, few, many or a size class.

size	D	J	V	CDR3	DNA
few	TRBD2	TRBJ2-7	TRBV11-3	CASSTRTSGDSYEQYF	TGTGCCAGCAGCACTCGGACTAGCGGAGACTCATACGAGCAGTACTTC
-	-	TRBJ1-2	TRBV7-9	CASSLVGGRDYGYTF	TGTGCCAGCAGCCTAGTGGGGGGCCGGGACTATGGCTACACCTTC
once	-	TRBJ2-1	TRBV19	CASSISEDNEQFF	TGTGCCAGTAGTATCTCGGAGGACAATGAGCAGTTCTTC
-	-	TRBJ1-6	TRBV6-5	CASTIVGGADSPLHF	TGTGCCAGCACGATAGTAGGAGGGGCCGATTCACCCCTCCACTTT
-	TRBD1	TRBJ1-2	TRBV6-6	CASRDTTGTANYGYTF	TGTGCCAGCAGAGACACGACAGGGACAGCTAACTATGGCTACACCTTC
-	TRBD1	TRBJ1-6	TRBV7-9	CASSEGTGLGNSPLHF	TGTGCCAGCAGCGAAGGGACAGGGTTAGGTAATTCACCCCTCCACTTT
-	TRBD2	TRBJ2-7	TRBV11-1	CASSLSGSYEQYF	TGTGCCAGCAGCCTCAGCGGGAGCTACGAGCAGTACTTC
-	-	TRBJ2-3	TRBV2	CASSVADTQYF	TGTGCCAGCAGTGTCGCAGATACGCAGTATTTT
-	TRBD1	TRBJ1-2	TRBV12-3/TRBV12-4	CASSRDRENGYTF	TGTGCCAGCAGTCGGGACAGGGAAAACGGCTACACCTTC
-	TRBD2	TRBJ2-7	TRBV4-1	CASSQGLAGAWSEQYF	TGCGCCAGCAGCCAAGGGCTAGCGGGAGCATGGTCCGAGCAGTACTTC
-	-	TRBJ2-1	TRBV18	CASSPSTWPANEQFF	TGTGCCAGCTCACCATCAACTTGGCCGGCCAATGAGCAGTTCTTC
-	TRBD1	TRBJ1-5	TRBV6-1	CASSDKTGGRLQPQHF	TGTGCCAGCAGTGACAAGACAGGGGGCCGGCTCCAGCCCCAGCATTTT
few	-	TRBJ1-2	TRBV7-2	CASSLAWAEANYGYTF	TGTGCCAGCAGCTTAGCCTGGGCGGAAGCTAACTATGGCTACACCTTC
-	TRBD1	TRBJ2-1	TRBV5-1	CASSLIQGANEQFF	TGCGCCAGCAGCTTGATTCAGGGGGCGAATGAGCAGTTCTTC
-	-	TRBJ2-1	TRBV15	CATSREGQYNEQFF	TGTGCCACCAGCAGAGAGGGGCAGTACAATGAGCAGTTCTTC
-	TRBD1	TRBJ2-3	TRBV19	CASSPRTGYQADTQYF	TGTGCCAGTAGTCCCCGGACAGGGTATCAAGCAGATACGCAGTATTTT
few	-	TRBJ1-6	TRBV7-9	CASTLAESGSPLHF	TGTGCCAGCACCCTGGCGGAGTCAGGTTCACCCCTCCACTTT
-	-	TRBJ2-1	TRBV7-9	CASSPPGSTYNEQFF	TGTGCCAGCAGCCCTCCGGGAAGTACCTACAATGAGCAGTTCTTC
-	TRBD2	TRBJ2-5	TRBV3-1/TRBV3-2	CASSQGAASGRETQYF	TGTGCCAGCAGCCAAGGGGCGGCTAGCGGACGGGAGACCCAGTACTTC
-	TRBD2	TRBJ2-7	TRBV4-2	CASSSVLADIYEQYF	TGTGCCAGCAGCTCGGTACTAGCGGATATTTACGAGCAGTACTTC
-	-	TRBJ2-6	TRBV2	CASSADVGTNVLTF	TGTGCCAGCAGTGCGGACGTGGGGACCAACGTCCTGACTTTC
-	TRBD1	TRBJ1-2	TRBV23-1	CASSQEIRGTDNYGYTF	TGCGCCAGCAGTCAAGAAATAAGGGGGACAGATAACTATGGCTACACCTTC
-	TRBD1	TRBJ2-2	TRBV28	CASSWDRVGTGELFF	TGTGCCAGCAGTTGGGACAGGGTGGGCACCGGGGAGCTGTTTTTT
-	TRBD1	TRBJ1-5	TRBV18	CASSALTGGNQPQHF	TGTGCCAGCTCAGCCCTGACAGGGGGGAATCAGCCCCAGCATTTT
-	-	TRBJ2-2	TRBV6-1	CASSDKYKGTGELFF	TGTGCCAGCAGTGACAAGTATAAGGGAACCGGGGAGCTGTTTTTT
-	-	TRBJ1-3	TRBV7-9	CASSLFGNTIYF	TGTGCCAGCAGCTTATTTGGAAACACCATATATTTT
-	TRBD1	TRBJ2-2	TRBV9	CASSVDGRGRSVGELFF	TGTGCCAGCAGCGTAGATGGCAGGGGGCGCTCTGTCGGGGAGCTGTTTTTT
-	TRBD1	TRBJ2-7	TRBV4-3	CASSRRTGAYEQYF	TGCGCCAGCAGCCGGAGGACAGGAGCCTACGAGCAGTACTTC
-	-	TRBJ1-2	TRBV6-5	CASSYSEMGGYTF	TGTGCCAGCAGTTACTCGGAGATGGGGGGCTACACCTTC
-	TRBD2	TRBJ2-3	TRBV6-5	CASSLGWGGGADTQYF	TGTGCCAGCAGTTTGGGGTGGGGCGGGGGAGCAGATACGCAGTATTTT
-	-	TRBJ2-1	TRBV20-1	CSARSMGVQFF	TGCAGTGCTAGATCCATGGGTGTGCAGTTCTTC
-	TRBD2	TRBJ2-1	TRBV9	CASSATGGYNEQFF	TGTGCCAGCAGCGCTACGGGGGGGTACAATGAGCAGTTCTTC
-	-	TRBJ1-5	TRBV2	CASSESYSNQPQHF	TGTGCCAGCAGTGAGTCTTATAGCAATCAGCCCCAGCATTTT
-	-	TRBJ2-1	TRBV18	CASSSRASVYNEQFF	TGTGCCAGCTCATCCCGGGCCTCCGTATACAATGAGCAGTTCTTC
-	-	TRBJ2-2	TRBV5-4	CASSRSRDNTGELFF	TGTGCCAGCAGCCGTTCGCGGGACAACACCGGGGAGCTGTTTTTT
-	-	TRBJ2-4	TRBV7-9	CASSQRGLAKNIQYF	TGTGCCAGCAGCCAAAGGGGGTTAGCCAAAAACATTCAGTACTTC
-	-	TRBJ1-1	TRBV5-1	CASSLAGEPGGEAFF	TGCGCCAGCAGCTTGGCCGGTGAACCCGGTGGTGAAGCTTTCTTT
few	-	TRBJ1-1	TRBV3-1/TRBV3-2	CASSQQWLGIAFF	TGTGCCAGCAGCCAACAGTGGCTGGGGATAGCTTTCTTT
-	TRBD1	TRBJ2-6	TRBV5-1	CASRSTGGLGANVLTF	TGCGCCAGCAGATCGACAGGGGGCCTTGGGGCCAACGTCCTGACTTTC
-	-	TRBJ2-1	TRBV5-1	CASSFYRAPNEQFF	TGCGCCAGCAGCTTTTACAGGGCACCCAATGAGCAGTTCTTC
-	TRBD2	TRBJ2-5	TRBV7-9	CASSLVGTSEQETQYF	TGTGCCAGCAGCTTAGTTGGGACTAGCGAACAAGAGACCCAGTACTTC
-	-	TRBJ2-3	TRBV6-5	CASSYVVGTDTQYF	TGTGCCAGCAGTTATGTCGTGGGCACAGATACGCAGTATTTT
-	-	TRBJ2-5	TRBV18	CASSPSEYQETQYF	TGTGCCAGCTCACCATCCGAGTACCAAGAGACCCAGTACTTC